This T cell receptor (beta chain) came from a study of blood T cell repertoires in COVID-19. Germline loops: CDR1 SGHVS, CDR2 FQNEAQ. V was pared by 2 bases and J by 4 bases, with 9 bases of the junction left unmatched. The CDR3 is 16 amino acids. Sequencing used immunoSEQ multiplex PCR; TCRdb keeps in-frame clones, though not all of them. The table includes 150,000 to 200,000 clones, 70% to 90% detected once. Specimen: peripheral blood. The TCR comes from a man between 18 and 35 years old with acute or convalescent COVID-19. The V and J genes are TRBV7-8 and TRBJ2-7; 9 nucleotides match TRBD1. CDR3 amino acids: CASSLRAPGQGYEQYF. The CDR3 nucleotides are TGTGCCAGCAGCTTACGTGCCCCGGGACAGGGTTACGAGCAGTACTTC. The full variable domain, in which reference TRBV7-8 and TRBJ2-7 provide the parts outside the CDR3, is GAGVSQSPRYKVAKRGQDVALRCDPISGHVSLFWYQQALGQGPEFLTYFQNEAQLDKSGLPSDRFFAERPEGSVSTLKIQRTQQEDSAVYLCASSLRAPGQGYEQYFGPGTRLTVT.